Following are 20 T cell receptor beta chains from one sample sequenced in a study of neurological immune-mediated disorders. The time point here: longitudinal time-point 2. MiXCR was run by TCRdb on the 5' RACE reads, yielding one entry per CDR3 protein. The repertoire has some 87,000 distinct CDR3 sequences, 13% of them found once; the top ten carry roughly 5%. Sequenced input: PBMCs. The receptor set was obtained from a female donor with HTLV-1-associated myelopathy (HAM/TSP).

This clonotype has a count of ten or more. The DNA of the CDR3 is TGCAGCGTTGAAGGATCTACAGATACGCAGTATTTT. Translation: CSVEGSTDTQYF. V gene TRBV29-1 combines with J gene TRBJ2-3; no reliable D call. The CDR3 length is 12 residues. Germline V gives CDR1 SQVTM, CDR2 ANQGSEA. V dropped 1 base and J dropped 3 bases, with 5 bases sitting between them.

This clonotype appeared a few times. The chain couples TRBV5-1 to TRBJ2-6; D gene unclear. The germline CDR1 and CDR2 sequences are SGHRS and YFSETQ. The CDR3 is 17 residues long. Trimming removed 3 bases from V and 1 base from J, with 14 bases in between. CDR3 DNA sequence: TGCGCCAGCAGCTCAGCTGCCCTGGGATCTGGGGCCAACGTCCTGACTTTC. Amino acid sequence: CASSSAALGSGANVLTF. The variable domain in full, completed from reference TRBV5-1 and TRBJ2-6, reads KAGVTQTPRYLIKTRGQQVTLSCSPISGHRSVSWYQQTPGQGLQFLFEYFSETQRNKGNFPGRFSGRQFSNSRSEMNVSTLELGDSALYLCASSSAALGSGANVLTFGAGSRLTVL.

This clonotype was seen many times. This chain uses TRBV20-1 with TRBJ2-3; D possibly corresponds to TRBD1 (5 bases). The ends were cut back, 5 bases at V and 0 bases at J, with 12 bases in the middle. CDR3 length: 14 residues. Germline V gene data show CDR1 as DFQATT and CDR2 as SNEGSKA (reference sequence). The CDR3 DNA is TGCAGTGCTCCCCCCGCAGGGAGCACAGATACGCAGTATTTT. It encodes CSAPPAGSTDTQYF.

This clonotype showed up many times. The rearrangement links TRBV5-1 to TRBJ1-6; weak D call: TRBD1 (6 bases). The CDR3 loop spans 14 amino acids. V was clipped by 4 bases and J by 10 bases, with 15 bases between them. From germline, CDR1 is SGHRS and CDR2 YFSETQ. The CDR3 DNA sequence: TGCGCCAGCAGCAGCTCAACAGGGACCTCACCCCTCCACTTT. This gives the protein CASSSSTGTSPLHF.

This clonotype was seen many times. V gene TRBV5-1 combines with J gene TRBJ1-4; D unresolved. The CDR3 runs 15 residues. From germline, CDR1 is SGHRS and CDR2 YFSETQ. With 0 bases removed from V and 8 bases from J, the gap between germline ends came to 14 bases. The CDR3 nucleotides read TGCGCCAGCAGCTTGGGTGGCAGTAGCGAAGAAAAACTGTTTTTT. Translation gives CASSLGGSSEEKLFF. The full variable domain, rest sourced from reference TRBV5-1 and TRBJ1-4, is KAGVTQTPRYLIKTRGQQVTLSCSPISGHRSVSWYQQTPGQGLQFLFEYFSETQRNKGNFPGRFSGRQFSNSRSEMNVSTLELGDSALYLCASSLGGSSEEKLFFGSGTQLSVL.

This clonotype was seen many times. The chain carries TRBV28 and TRBJ2-1, with a tentative D call TRBD2 (6 bases). Germline-derived CDR1 and CDR2 are MDHEN and SYDVKM. Deletions cut 4 bases from V and 6 bases from J, with 19 bases between. This CDR3 comprises 16 residues. The CDR3 region is CASSSLSGTRINEQFF. The CDR3 DNA reads TGTGCCAGCAGTTCACTATCCGGGACTCGTATCAATGAGCAGTTCTTC.

In the case of this clonotype: A much larger clone is a single base away; this may be a read error. The chain has TRBV9 and TRBJ1-6; no firm D call. CDR1 is SGDLS and CDR2 is YYNGEE in the germline V gene. The CDR3 totals 14 residues. The CDR3 bases are TGTGCCAGCAGCGTAGCCGGGTACAATTCAACCCTCCACTTT. Translation: CASSVAGYNSTLHF. The variable domain in full, completed from reference TRBV9 and TRBJ1-6, reads DSGVTQTPKHLITATGQRVTLRCSPRSGDLSVYWYQQSLDQGLQFLIQYYNGEERAKGNILERFSAQQFPDLHSELNLSSLELGDSALYFCASSVAGYNSTLHFGNGTRLTVT.

This clonotype appeared many times. The V call is TRBV4-2, the J call TRBJ1-6; TRBD1 might be the D (6 bases). The CDR3 runs 16 residues. The germline V and J ends were trimmed by 0 bases and 9 bases, with 15 bases remaining between them. The germline V gene encodes CDR1 LGHNA and CDR2 YNFKEQ. The CDR3 loop reads CASSQDFGGATSPLHF. The CDR3 nucleotides read TGTGCCAGCAGCCAAGATTTTGGGGGGGCGACTTCACCCCTCCACTTT.

The genes are TRBV5-1 and TRBJ1-3; maybe TRBD1 (6 bases). In germline, CDR1 is SGHRS, CDR2 YFSETQ. Trimming left V 3 bases short and J 0 bases short, with 10 bases between. CDR3 length: 15 residues. The CDR3 region has the DNA TGCGCCAGCAGCTGGTCAGGGGACTCTGGAAACACCATATATTTT. Translating gives CASSWSGDSGNTIYF.

The chain joins TRBV30 to TRBJ2-7; D not resolved. There are 12 residues in the CDR3. CDR1 and CDR2 from the germline V gene are GTSNPN and SVGIG (reference sequence). The V and J ends lost 4 bases and 5 bases respectively, with 12 bases between them. The CDR3 is CAWNSVTDEQYF. The CDR3 DNA is TGTGCCTGGAATTCGGTAACAGACGAGCAGTACTTC.

The sample holds many counts of this clonotype. The genes are TRBV29-1 and TRBJ2-1; D remains unclear. This CDR3 has 16 amino acids. V lost 1 base to trimming and J lost 2 bases, with 15 bases between them. Germline CDR1 is SQVTM and CDR2 is ANQGSEA. In DNA form, the CDR3 reads TGCAGCGTTGAAGGTGGAAGCCGCCTACCCTACAATGAGCAGTTCTTC. Translated: CSVEGGSRLPYNEQFF.

This clonotype was detected only a few times. This chain uses TRBV6-5 with TRBJ2-3; the D call may be TRBD1 or TRBD2 (5 bases each). CDR3 length: 16 amino acids. Germline-derived CDR1 and CDR2 are MNHEY and SVGAGI. V was shortened by 0 bases and J by 3 bases, with 13 bases between the two germline ends. CDR3 sequence (DNA): TGTGCCAGCAGTTACTCAGACGGGGCAGGTACAGATACGCAGTATTTT. Amino acids: CASSYSDGAGTDTQYF.

This clonotype was observed many times. CDR3 region: CASSFEGARSNQPQHF. Here the CDR3 DNA reads TGTGCCAGCAGTTTTGAGGGGGCGCGTAGCAATCAGCCCCAGCATTTT. This chain joins TRBV28 and TRBJ1-5; 7 positions agree with TRBD1. With 3 bases clipped from V and 0 bases from J, the junction kept 5 bases outside the gene matches. This CDR3 is built from 16 residues. Germline V gives CDR1 MDHEN, CDR2 SYDVKM.

This clonotype has ten or more counts. The chain is built from TRBV6-5 and TRBJ1-4; TRBD1 matches at 7 bases. The CDR3 spans 12 residues. The V gene's germline CDR1 is MNHEY and CDR2 SVGAGI. The V and J ends lost 5 bases and 11 bases, in that order; junction bases with no gene match: 5. The CDR3 spells CASSRSQGKLFF. For the CDR3, the DNA is TGTGCCAGCAGTCGTTCACAGGGGAAACTGTTTTTT.

This clonotype appeared many times. The V gene is TRBV29-1, the J gene TRBJ2-7, with D perhaps TRBD1 (5 bases). Trimming removed 3 bases from V and 5 bases from J, with 14 bases in between. Germline lookup yields CDR1 SQVTM and CDR2 ANQGSEA. This CDR3 contains 13 residues. CDR3 sequence reads: CSVDTVSRDEQYF. CDR3 bases: TGCAGCGTTGATACGGTGAGCAGGGACGAGCAGTACTTC.

This clonotype was observed at least ten times. V and J are TRBV5-1 and TRBJ1-6; 7 nucleotides align to TRBD1. Germline CDR1 and CDR2: SGHRS and YFSETQ. This CDR3 has 14 amino acids. V lost 1 base to trimming and J lost 7 bases; unmatched junction nucleotides: 2. The CDR3: CASSLWGQNSPLHF. DNA of the CDR3: TGCGCCAGCAGCTTGTGGGGACAGAATTCACCCCTCCACTTT.

The chain employs TRBV6-6 and TRBJ2-1; 8 nucleotides line up with TRBD1. The CDR3 spans 17 residues. V trimming: 4 bases; J trimming: 4 bases; junction bases outside the gene matches: 12. Germline CDR1 and CDR2: MNHNY and SVGAGI (reference sequence). CDR3 region: CASSSPHGQGVYNEQFF. CDR3 nucleotides: TGTGCCAGCAGTTCGCCCCATGGACAGGGTGTGTACAATGAGCAGTTCTTC.

This clonotype has a count of ten or more. CDR3 amino acids: CATRHGTSGAQYF. In nucleotides, the CDR3 is TGTGCCACCAGGCACGGGACTAGCGGGGCGCAGTACTTC. This rearrangement joins TRBV15 to TRBJ2-7; 13 bases are a match to TRBD2. The CDR3 is made up of 13 amino acids. Germline V gene lookup returns CDR1 LNHNV and CDR2 YYDKDF (reference sequence). V was clipped by 6 bases and J by 9 bases; unmatched bases: 5. Together with reference TRBV15 and TRBJ2-7, the CDR3 gives the full variable domain: DAMVIQNPRYQVTQFGKPVTLSCSQTLNHNVMYWYQQKSSQAPKLLFHYYDKDFNNEADTPDNFQSRRPNTSFCFLDIRSPGLGDTAMYLCATRHGTSGAQYFGPGTRLTVT.

This clonotype was picked up one time. One end of the junction varies from germline; a read error may be responsible. The chain uses TRBV24-1 and TRBJ2-3; D call uncertain. Germline V gives CDR1 KGHDR, CDR2 SFDVKD. The CDR3 spans 14 residues. In nucleotides, the CDR3 is TGTGTCACCAGTCATCCTTCGGGCACAAATACGCAGTATTTT. Residues: CVTSHPSGTNTQYF.

This clonotype has at least ten counts. The rearrangement uses TRBV27 and TRBJ2-5; 10 bases fit TRBD2. After removal of 3 bases from V and 3 bases from J, the junction contained 10 bases not matched to a gene. The germline CDR1 and CDR2 sequences are MNHEY and SMNVEV (reference sequence). This CDR3 has 17 residues. The CDR3 region has the DNA TGTGCCAGCAGTTTTAGATTTACTAGCGGGGAGAAAGAGACCCAGTACTTC. Translation: CASSFRFTSGEKETQYF.